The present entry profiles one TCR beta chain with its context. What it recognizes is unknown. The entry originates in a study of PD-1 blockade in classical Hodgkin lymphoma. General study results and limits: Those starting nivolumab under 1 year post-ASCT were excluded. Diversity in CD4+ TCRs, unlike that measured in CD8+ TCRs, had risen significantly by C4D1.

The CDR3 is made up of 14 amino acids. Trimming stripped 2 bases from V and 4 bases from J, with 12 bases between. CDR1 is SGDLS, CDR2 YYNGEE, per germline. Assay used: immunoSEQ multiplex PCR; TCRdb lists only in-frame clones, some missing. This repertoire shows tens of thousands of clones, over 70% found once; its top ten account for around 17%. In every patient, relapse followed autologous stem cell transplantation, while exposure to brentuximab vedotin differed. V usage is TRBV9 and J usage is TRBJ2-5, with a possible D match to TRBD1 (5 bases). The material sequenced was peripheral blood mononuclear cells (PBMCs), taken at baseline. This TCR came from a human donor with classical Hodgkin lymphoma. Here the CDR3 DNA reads TGTGCCAGCAGCGTTATGGCAGGGCGAGAGACCCAGTACTTC. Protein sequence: CASSVMAGRETQYF.